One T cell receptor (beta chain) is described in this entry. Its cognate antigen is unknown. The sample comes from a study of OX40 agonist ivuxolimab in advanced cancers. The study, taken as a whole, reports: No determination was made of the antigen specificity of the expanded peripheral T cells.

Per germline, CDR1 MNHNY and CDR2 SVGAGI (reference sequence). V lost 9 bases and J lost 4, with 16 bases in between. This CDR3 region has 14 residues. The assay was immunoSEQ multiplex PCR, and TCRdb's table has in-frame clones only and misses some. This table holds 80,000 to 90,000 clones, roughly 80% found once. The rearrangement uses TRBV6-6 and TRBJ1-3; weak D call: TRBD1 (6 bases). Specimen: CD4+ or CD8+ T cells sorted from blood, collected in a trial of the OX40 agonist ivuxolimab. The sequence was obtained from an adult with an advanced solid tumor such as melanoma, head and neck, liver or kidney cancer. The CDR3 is CASSYREAGNTIYF. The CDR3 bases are TGTGCCAGTTCGTACAGGGAAGCCGGAAACACCATATATTTT.